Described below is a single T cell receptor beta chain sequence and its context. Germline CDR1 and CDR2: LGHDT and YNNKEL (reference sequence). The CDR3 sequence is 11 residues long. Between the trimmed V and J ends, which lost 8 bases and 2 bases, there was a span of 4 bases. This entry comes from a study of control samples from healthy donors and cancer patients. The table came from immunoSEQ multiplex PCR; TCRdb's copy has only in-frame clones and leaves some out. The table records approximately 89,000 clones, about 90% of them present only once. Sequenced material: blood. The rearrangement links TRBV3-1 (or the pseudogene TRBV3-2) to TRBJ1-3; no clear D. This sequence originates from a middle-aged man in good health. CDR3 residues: CASAAGNTIYF. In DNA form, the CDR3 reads TGTGCCAGCGCGGCTGGAAACACCATATATTTT.